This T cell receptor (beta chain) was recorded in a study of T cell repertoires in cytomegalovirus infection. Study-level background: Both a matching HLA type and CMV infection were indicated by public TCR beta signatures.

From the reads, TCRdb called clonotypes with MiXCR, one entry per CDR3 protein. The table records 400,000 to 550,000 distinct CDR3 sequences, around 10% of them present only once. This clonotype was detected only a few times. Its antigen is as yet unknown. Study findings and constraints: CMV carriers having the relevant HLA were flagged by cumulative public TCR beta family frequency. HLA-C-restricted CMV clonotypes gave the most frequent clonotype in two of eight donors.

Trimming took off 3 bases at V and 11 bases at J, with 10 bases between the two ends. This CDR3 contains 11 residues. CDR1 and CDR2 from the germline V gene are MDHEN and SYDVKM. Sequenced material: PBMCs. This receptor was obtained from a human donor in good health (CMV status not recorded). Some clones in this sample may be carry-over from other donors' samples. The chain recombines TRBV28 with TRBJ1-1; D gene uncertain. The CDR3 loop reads CASSFKGEAFF. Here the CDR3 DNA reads TGTGCCAGCAGTTTTAAGGGTGAGGCTTTCTTT.